This T cell receptor beta chain was retrieved from a study of STAT5B mutations in CD4+ large granular lymphocyte leukemia. The survey-level immunoSEQ assay was used. Only in-frame clones appear in the TCRdb table, and some are missing; sequencing was by immunoSEQ multiplex PCR. The table includes roughly 40,000 clones, around 85% detected once. Deletions cut 2 bases from V and 2 bases from J, with 7 bases between. The CDR3 is made up of 13 amino acids. CDR1 is SGHTS and CDR2 is YDEGEE in the germline V gene. In the case of this clone: No antigen is known for it.

General observations from the study: CD4-sorted patient repertoires seemed more clonal than healthy CD4+ repertoires. No patients shared main leukemic clonotypes, though roughly 23% appeared at low frequency elsewhere. 8/27 top patient clones versus 2/35 control clones were TRBV06-family.

The sequencing sample was made of CD4+ T cells from blood buffy coats. The receptor was isolated from a human donor in good health. The chain combines TRBV5-8 with TRBJ2-5; TRBD2 might be the D (5 bases). The CDR3 DNA sequence: TGTGCCAGCAGCTTTACGGGACAAGAGACCCAGTACTTC. This sequence encodes CASSFTGQETQYF.